This T cell receptor (beta chain) was profiled in a study of blood T cells in healthy people across ages. For the second PCR, which ran for about 7 to 11 cycles, a sample-barcoded 5' primer and a J-beta primer mix were used. A 12-random-nucleotide template-switch adaptor tagged each cDNA molecule. TCRdb itself ran the 5' RACE reads through MiXCR, one entry per CDR3 protein. The repertoire holds fewer than 900,000 distinct CDR3 sequences, with under 40% as singletons. Study results and limitations: Underestimates were what the diversity estimates from one million T cells were considered to be. Possibly, changes in expanded clonotypes were confounded because donor CMV status was unknown. Across the age range, TCR beta diversity per million T cells fell in a roughly linear way.

The sample holds a few counts of this clonotype. Its antigen is undetermined. Germline assignment: CDR1 MGHRA and CDR2 YSYEKL. V shed 2 bases and J shed 0 bases, with 10 bases lying between them. This CDR3 has 15 amino acids. The clonotype comes from a man aged 18 to 35 in good health. The rearrangement joins TRBV4-1 to TRBJ1-1; a weak D match, TRBD1 (5 bases). What was sequenced was blood. CDR3 bases: TGCGCCAGCAGCCAACGGACAATCATGAACACTGAAGCTTTCTTT. Translated, it gives CASSQRTIMNTEAFF.